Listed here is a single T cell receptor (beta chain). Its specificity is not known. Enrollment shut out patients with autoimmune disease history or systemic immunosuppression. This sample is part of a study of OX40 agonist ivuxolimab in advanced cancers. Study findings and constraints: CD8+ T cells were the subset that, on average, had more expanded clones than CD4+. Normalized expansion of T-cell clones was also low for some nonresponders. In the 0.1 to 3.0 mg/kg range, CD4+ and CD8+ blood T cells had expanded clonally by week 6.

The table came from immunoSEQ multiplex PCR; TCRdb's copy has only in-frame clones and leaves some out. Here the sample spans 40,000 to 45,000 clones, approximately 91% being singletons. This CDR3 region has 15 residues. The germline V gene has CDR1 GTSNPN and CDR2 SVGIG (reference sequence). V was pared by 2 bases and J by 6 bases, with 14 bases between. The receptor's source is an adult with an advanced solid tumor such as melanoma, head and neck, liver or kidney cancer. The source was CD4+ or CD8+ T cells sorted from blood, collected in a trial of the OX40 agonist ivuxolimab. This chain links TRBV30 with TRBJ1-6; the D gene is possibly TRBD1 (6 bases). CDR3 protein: CAWSNTQGANSPLHF. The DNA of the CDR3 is TGTGCCTGGAGTAATACACAGGGTGCTAATTCACCCCTCCACTTT.